Listed below are T cell receptor beta chains from one sample, sequenced in a study of T cell repertoires in cytomegalovirus infection. TCRdb redid the calling of the reads with MiXCR, one entry per CDR3 protein. The table includes fewer than 200,000 distinct CDR3 sequences, 9.5% detected once. The sequenced sample consisted of PBMCs. All receptors come from a human donor in good health (CMV status not recorded). Some clones in this sample may be carry-over from other donors' samples. Both conserved end residues are part of each CDR3. A D gene is named only where the DNA matches it firmly. The size entry is marked missing in some rows and otherwise reads once, few, many or a size class.

CDR3 DNA: TGTGCCAGCAGTGAAGCTGGACTAACCGGAGATACGCAGTATTTT
CDR3 protein: CASSEAGLTGDTQYF
V gene: TRBV2
D gene: .
clone size: .
J gene: TRBJ2-3

CDR3 DNA: TGTGCCAGCAGCCAGACAGGGGCCGGCGAGCAGTACTTC
CDR3 protein: CASSQTGAGEQYF
V gene: TRBV7-9
D gene: TRBD1
clone size: many
J gene: TRBJ2-7

CDR3 DNA: TGTGCCAGCAGCTTAGGAGTCGGGCCTACCACTGAAGCTTTCTTT
CDR3 protein: CASSLGVGPTTEAFF
V gene: TRBV7-9
D gene: .
clone size: few
J gene: TRBJ1-1

CDR3 DNA: TGTGCCAGCAGCCCCGACAGCACAGATACGCAGTATTTT
CDR3 protein: CASSPDSTDTQYF
V gene: TRBV7-3
D gene: .
clone size: many
J gene: TRBJ2-3

CDR3 DNA: TGTGCCAGCAGTGACTCGGGGGAGGCTGAAAAACTGTTTTTT
CDR3 protein: CASSDSGEAEKLFF
V gene: TRBV25-1
D gene: .
clone size: few
J gene: TRBJ1-4

CDR3 DNA: TGTGCCAGCAGCCGACGGACAGGGGGCGCAATCTATGGCTACACCTTC
CDR3 protein: CASSRRTGGAIYGYTF
V gene: TRBV28
D gene: TRBD1
clone size: many
J gene: TRBJ1-2

CDR3 DNA: TGTGCCAGCAGACCAGGACAGCCCCAGCCCCAGCATTTT
CDR3 protein: CASRPGQPQPQHF
V gene: TRBV28
D gene: .
clone size: .
J gene: TRBJ1-5

CDR3 DNA: TGTGCCAGCAGCGCACTCAATACTAGCCCTGAGCAGTTCTTC
CDR3 protein: CASSALNTSPEQFF
V gene: TRBV7-6
D gene: .
clone size: few
J gene: TRBJ2-1

CDR3 DNA: TGTGCCAGCAGTCTCAGCCCAGGTGTGGCGGGGACTAGCACAGATACGCAGTATTTT
CDR3 protein: CASSLSPGVAGTSTDTQYF
V gene: TRBV28
D gene: .
clone size: many
J gene: TRBJ2-3

CDR3 DNA: TGTGCTAGCAGCTTAGGTGACGGGGGCACAGATACGCAGTATTTT
CDR3 protein: CASSLGDGGTDTQYF
V gene: TRBV7-7
D gene: .
clone size: many
J gene: TRBJ2-3

CDR3 DNA: TGTGCCAGTAGCCCAACTCCCAGGGAGGGGATGAACACTGAAGCTTTCTTT
CDR3 protein: CASSPTPREGMNTEAFF
V gene: TRBV19
D gene: .
clone size: .
J gene: TRBJ1-1

CDR3 DNA: TGCCCGGGCAGGTCACAGAATCAGCCCCAGCATTTT
CDR3 protein: CPGRSQNQPQHF
V gene: TRBV15
D gene: .
clone size: .
J gene: TRBJ1-5

CDR3 DNA: TGTGCCAGCAGTTTATTTGCGACAGGGCCGTTTTACACCTTC
CDR3 protein: CASSLFATGPFYTF
V gene: TRBV12-3/TRBV12-4
D gene: TRBD1
clone size: many
J gene: TRBJ1-2

CDR3 DNA: TGTGCCACCAGCATTCGGACTGGAGAGACCCAGTACTTC
CDR3 protein: CATSIRTGETQYF
V gene: TRBV15
D gene: .
clone size: few
J gene: TRBJ2-5

CDR3 DNA: TGTGCCAGCAGCTTAAAACAGACTAGGGGAGATACGCAGTATTTT
CDR3 protein: CASSLKQTRGDTQYF
V gene: TRBV7-6
D gene: .
clone size: many
J gene: TRBJ2-3

CDR3 DNA: TGTGCCAGCAGCCGACATTCCGCTGAAGCTTTCTTT
CDR3 protein: CASSRHSAEAFF
V gene: TRBV14
D gene: .
clone size: few
J gene: TRBJ1-1

CDR3 DNA: TGTGCCAGCAGTGAAGTGGGATCGGGACAGGGAACAGATACGCAGTATTTT
CDR3 protein: CASSEVGSGQGTDTQYF
V gene: TRBV2
D gene: TRBD1
clone size: many
J gene: TRBJ2-3

CDR3 DNA: TGTGCCAGCAGTCGAGAGGGCGGGAGCGAACCCCTCCACTTT
CDR3 protein: CASSREGGSEPLHF
V gene: TRBV7-6
D gene: .
clone size: many
J gene: TRBJ1-6

CDR3 DNA: TGTGCCAGCAGCTTAAAACCCCTGACAGGTTCCTACAATGAGCAGTTCTTC
CDR3 protein: CASSLKPLTGSYNEQFF
V gene: TRBV7-9
D gene: .
clone size: many
J gene: TRBJ2-1

CDR3 DNA: TGTGCCAGCAGCCAAGGGGCCCTCGAGCAGTACTTC
CDR3 protein: CASSQGALEQYF
V gene: TRBV3-1
D gene: .
clone size: .
J gene: TRBJ2-7

CDR3 DNA: TGTGCCAGCAGTATTACGAACGTCAGGGCCTACACCTTC
CDR3 protein: CASSITNVRAYTF
V gene: TRBV7-2
D gene: .
clone size: many
J gene: TRBJ1-2

CDR3 DNA: TGTGCCAGCGAAAGGTCTTCGGAGACCCAGTACTTC
CDR3 protein: CASERSSETQYF
V gene: TRBV2
D gene: .
clone size: many
J gene: TRBJ2-5

CDR3 DNA: TGCGCCAGCATCCCTGGGGGGGGAAACCAGCCCCAGCATTTT
CDR3 protein: CASIPGGGNQPQHF
V gene: TRBV4-3
D gene: .
clone size: many
J gene: TRBJ1-5

CDR3 DNA: TGTGCCAGCAGTTCGGGGGGTACGCAGTATTTT
CDR3 protein: CASSSGGTQYF
V gene: TRBV27
D gene: TRBD2
clone size: .
J gene: TRBJ2-3

CDR3 DNA: TGTGCCAGCAGTTACTCAAGAACAGGGGGGCAGCCCCAGCATTTT
CDR3 protein: CASSYSRTGGQPQHF
V gene: TRBV6-2/TRBV6-3
D gene: TRBD1
clone size: .
J gene: TRBJ1-5

CDR3 DNA: TGTGCCAGTGGATCGGGACACCTCAACCAGAACACTGAAGCTTTCTTT
CDR3 protein: CASGSGHLNQNTEAFF
V gene: TRBV7-2
D gene: .
clone size: many
J gene: TRBJ1-1

CDR3 DNA: TGTGCCAGCAGCATAGGACTAGGTCAGAACACCGGGGAGCTGTTTTTT
CDR3 protein: CASSIGLGQNTGELFF
V gene: TRBV11-1
D gene: TRBD2
clone size: many
J gene: TRBJ2-2

CDR3 DNA: TGTGCCAGCAGCCTCGACAACCCCACTGAAGCTTTCTTT
CDR3 protein: CASSLDNPTEAFF
V gene: TRBV28
D gene: .
clone size: .
J gene: TRBJ1-1

CDR3 DNA: TGTGCCAGCAGTAACCAACTAGCGGGGGGGCAAGAGACCCAGTACTTC
CDR3 protein: CASSNQLAGGQETQYF
V gene: TRBV7-8
D gene: TRBD2
clone size: many
J gene: TRBJ2-5

CDR3 DNA: TGCAGTGCTGACCCTGCCGTGAGTGCTAACTATGGCTACACCTTC
CDR3 protein: CSADPAVSANYGYTF
V gene: TRBV20-1
D gene: .
clone size: .
J gene: TRBJ1-2

CDR3 DNA: TGTGCCAGCAGTTACCCCAGACTAGCGGGAGGGGACTACAATGAGCAGTTCTTC
CDR3 protein: CASSYPRLAGGDYNEQFF
V gene: TRBV6-2/TRBV6-3
D gene: TRBD2
clone size: many
J gene: TRBJ2-1

CDR3 DNA: TGTGCCAGCACCAGGGACTCCGGGGCCAACGTCCTGACTTTC
CDR3 protein: CASTRDSGANVLTF
V gene: TRBV7-2
D gene: .
clone size: many
J gene: TRBJ2-6

CDR3 DNA: TGTGCCAGCAGCTCTCGGGTAGCGGGAGGTCGCCAAGAGACCCAGTACTTC
CDR3 protein: CASSSRVAGGRQETQYF
V gene: TRBV7-2
D gene: TRBD2
clone size: many
J gene: TRBJ2-5

CDR3 DNA: TGCAGTGCTAAGGTCTCCACTCCGGGCTCAGATACGCAGTATTTT
CDR3 protein: CSAKVSTPGSDTQYF
V gene: TRBV20-1
D gene: .
clone size: few
J gene: TRBJ2-3

CDR3 DNA: TGTGCCAGCAGTTTTCGAGTGGGGACAGGGAACCTCTACGAGCAGTACTTC
CDR3 protein: CASSFRVGTGNLYEQYF
V gene: TRBV12-3/TRBV12-4
D gene: TRBD1
clone size: many
J gene: TRBJ2-7

CDR3 DNA: TGTGCCAGCAGTCCAGGGACAGGGGAAGCCTACGAGCAGTACTTC
CDR3 protein: CASSPGTGEAYEQYF
V gene: TRBV11-2
D gene: TRBD1
clone size: .
J gene: TRBJ2-7

CDR3 DNA: TGTGCCAGCAGCTTAGCTAAAGGCCGCCCCCAGCATTTT
CDR3 protein: CASSLAKGRPQHF
V gene: TRBV7-2
D gene: .
clone size: many
J gene: TRBJ1-5

CDR3 DNA: TGTGCCAGCAGCTTAGCCCAGGGCCCTGAAGCTTTCTTT
CDR3 protein: CASSLAQGPEAFF
V gene: TRBV7-2
D gene: .
clone size: many
J gene: TRBJ1-1

CDR3 DNA: TGCAGTGCTAGAGAAGGGGGGGAGATCACAGATACGCAGTATTTT
CDR3 protein: CSAREGGEITDTQYF
V gene: TRBV20-1
D gene: .
clone size: few
J gene: TRBJ2-3

CDR3 DNA: TGTGCCAGCAGTAGACAGGGAGGGGAGACCCAGTACTTC
CDR3 protein: CASSRQGGETQYF
V gene: TRBV2
D gene: .
clone size: many
J gene: TRBJ2-5

CDR3 DNA: TGTGCCAGCAGTGACCGTGGGGGCAGAATGAACACTGAAGCTTTCTTT
CDR3 protein: CASSDRGGRMNTEAFF
V gene: TRBV2
D gene: .
clone size: few
J gene: TRBJ1-1

CDR3 DNA: TGCGCCAGCAGTGAGTCGACAGGGCAAGAGACCCAGTACTTC
CDR3 protein: CASSESTGQETQYF
V gene: TRBV10-1
D gene: TRBD1
clone size: many
J gene: TRBJ2-5

CDR3 DNA: TGTGCCAGCAGTTATGACCAACCGGGACAGGGGAGGCACGAGCAGTACTTC
CDR3 protein: CASSYDQPGQGRHEQYF
V gene: TRBV6-2/TRBV6-3
D gene: TRBD1
clone size: many
J gene: TRBJ2-7